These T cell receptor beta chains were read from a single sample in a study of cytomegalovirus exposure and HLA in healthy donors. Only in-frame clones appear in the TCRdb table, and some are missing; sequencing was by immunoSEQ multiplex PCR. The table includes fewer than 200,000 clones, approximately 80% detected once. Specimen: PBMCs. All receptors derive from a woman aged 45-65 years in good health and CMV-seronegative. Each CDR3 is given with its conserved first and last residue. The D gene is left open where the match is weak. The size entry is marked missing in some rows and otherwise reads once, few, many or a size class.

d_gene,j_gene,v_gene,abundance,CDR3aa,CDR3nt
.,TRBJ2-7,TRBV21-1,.,CASSSRDRGREQYF,TGTGCCAGCAGCAGTAGAGACAGGGGGCGAGAGCAGTACTTC
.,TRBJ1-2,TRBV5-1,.,CASSPALSQGGYGYTF,TGCGCCAGCAGCCCTGCGCTTTCGCAGGGTGGCTATGGCTACACCTTC
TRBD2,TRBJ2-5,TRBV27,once,CASSFRGGAGETQYF,TGTGCCAGCAGTTTTCGCGGGGGGGCGGGGGAGACCCAGTACTTC
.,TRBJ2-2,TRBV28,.,CASSPPGGYNTGELFF,TGTGCCAGCAGTCCTCCGGGCGGGTATAACACCGGGGAGCTGTTTTTT
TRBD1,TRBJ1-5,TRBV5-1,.,CASSPGQGGWGNQPQHF,TGCGCCAGCAGCCCCGGACAGGGTGGTTGGGGCAATCAGCCCCAGCATTTT
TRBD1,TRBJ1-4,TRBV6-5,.,CASSLDRGYEKLFF,TGTGCCAGCAGTTTAGACAGGGGATATGAAAAACTGTTTTTT
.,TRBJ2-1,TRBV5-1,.,CASSLYRANEQFF,TGCGCCAGCAGCTTGTACAGGGCCAATGAGCAGTTCTTC
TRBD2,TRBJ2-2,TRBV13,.,CASGSGGDDTGELFF,TGTGCCAGCGGCAGCGGGGGGGACGACACCGGGGAGCTGTTTTTT
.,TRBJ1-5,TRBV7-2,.,CASSLVGTGDNQPQHF,TGTGCCAGCAGCCTAGTGGGAACAGGAGACAATCAGCCCCAGCATTTT
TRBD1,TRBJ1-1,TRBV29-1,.,CSGEAGTGGGEAFF,TGCAGCGGGGAAGCCGGGACAGGGGGCGGGGAGGCTTTCTTT
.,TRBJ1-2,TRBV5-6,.,CASSLRAMYGYTF,TGTGCCAGCAGCCTCAGGGCCATGTATGGCTACACCTTC
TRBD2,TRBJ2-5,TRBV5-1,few,CASSESGSGEETQYF,TGCGCCAGCAGTGAAAGCGGGAGTGGGGAAGAGACCCAGTACTTC
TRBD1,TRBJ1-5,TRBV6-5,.,CASSGTDLGQPQHF,TGTGCCAGCAGTGGGACAGACCTGGGGCAGCCCCAGCATTTT
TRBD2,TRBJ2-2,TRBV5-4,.,CASSPGLAGGVLGELFF,TGTGCCAGCAGCCCGGGACTAGCGGGGGGGGTCCTGGGGGAGCTGTTTTTT
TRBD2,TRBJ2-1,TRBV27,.,CASSFGVAGGNNEQFF,TGTGCCAGCAGTTTTGGTGTAGCGGGGGGGAACAATGAGCAGTTCTTC
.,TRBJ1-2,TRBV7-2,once,CASSLVAGSSYGYTF,TGTGCCAGCAGCTTAGTTGCGGGTTCCTCCTATGGCTACACCTTC
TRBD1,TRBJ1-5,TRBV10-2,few,CASSRTRGPDQPQHF,TGCGCCAGCAGCAGAACCAGGGGGCCCGATCAGCCCCAGCATTTT
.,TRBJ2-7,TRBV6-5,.,CASSLNRAYEQYF,TGTGCCAGCAGTTTGAACAGGGCCTACGAGCAGTACTTC
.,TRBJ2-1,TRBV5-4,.,CASSPAGSGSSYNEQFF,TGTGCCAGCAGCCCCGCGGGATCGGGGAGCTCCTACAATGAGCAGTTCTTC
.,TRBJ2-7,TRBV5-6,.,CASSSFDRSPYEQYF,TGTGCCAGCAGCTCGTTTGACAGGTCCCCCTACGAGCAGTACTTC
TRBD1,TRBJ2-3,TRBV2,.,CASSEADPGQRGDTQYF,TGTGCCAGCAGTGAAGCCGACCCGGGACAGAGGGGTGATACGCAGTATTTT
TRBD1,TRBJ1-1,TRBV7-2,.,CASSIQQGTYTEAFF,TGTGCCAGCAGCATTCAACAGGGGACCTACACTGAAGCTTTCTTT
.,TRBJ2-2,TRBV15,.,CATSAQYVNTGELFF,TGTGCCACCAGCGCACAGTACGTGAACACCGGGGAGCTGTTTTTT
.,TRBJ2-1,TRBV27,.,CASSRGRSSYNEQFF,TGTGCCAGCAGTCGGGGGAGGAGCTCCTACAATGAGCAGTTCTTC
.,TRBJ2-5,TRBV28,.,CASSSVRRGKGQETQYF,TGTGCCAGCAGTTCGGTCCGGCGGGGAAAGGGGCAAGAGACCCAGTACTTC
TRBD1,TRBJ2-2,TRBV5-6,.,CASSLRKGAYTGELFF,TGTGCCAGCAGCTTAAGGAAGGGGGCCTACACCGGGGAGCTGTTTTTT
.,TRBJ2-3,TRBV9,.,CASSVGGGPRDTQYF,TGTGCCAGCAGCGTTGGGGGGGGGCCTAGAGATACGCAGTATTTT
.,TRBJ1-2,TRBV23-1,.,CASSLETVRDYGYTF,TGCGCCAGCAGTCTTGAGACAGTTAGGGACTATGGCTACACCTTC
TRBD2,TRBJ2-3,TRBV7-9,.,CASSLWASGKAQGTQYF,TGTGCCAGCAGCTTATGGGCTAGCGGGAAGGCACAAGGTACGCAGTATTTT
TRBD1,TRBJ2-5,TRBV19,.,CASRGDRGHGEETQYF,TGTGCCAGTAGGGGGGACAGGGGGCATGGTGAAGAGACCCAGTACTTC
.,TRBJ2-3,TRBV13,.,CASSLAGATDTQYF,TGTGCCAGCAGCTTAGCGGGAGCAACAGATACGCAGTATTTT
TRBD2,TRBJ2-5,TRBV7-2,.,CASSLGSGGNQETQYF,TGTGCCAGCAGCTTAGGTAGCGGGGGAAACCAAGAGACCCAGTACTTC
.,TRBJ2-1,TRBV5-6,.,CASSFGRSYNEQFF,TGTGCCAGCAGCTTCGGGAGATCCTACAATGAGCAGTTCTTC
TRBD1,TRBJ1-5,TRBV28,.,CASRMMTGRQPQHF,TGTGCCAGCCGAATGATGACAGGGAGGCAGCCCCAGCATTTT
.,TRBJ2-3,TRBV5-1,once,CASTPDTQYF,TGCGCCAGCACCCCTGATACGCAGTATTTT
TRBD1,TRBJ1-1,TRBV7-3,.,CASSLRQGGTEAFF,TGTGCCAGCAGCTTAAGACAGGGTGGGACTGAAGCTTTCTTT
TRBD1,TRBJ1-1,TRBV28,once,CASSLTGGFSEAFF,TGTGCCAGCAGCCTGACAGGGGGTTTCTCTGAAGCTTTCTTT
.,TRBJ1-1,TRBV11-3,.,CASSSNLNTEAFF,TGTGCCAGCAGCTCAAATCTAAACACTGAAGCTTTCTTT
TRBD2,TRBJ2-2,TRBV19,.,CASTVLPGQGSGLAGAMNTGELFF,TGTGCCAGTACCGTACTCCCGGGACAGGGATCGGGACTAGCGGGGGCTATGAACACCGGGGAGCTGTTTTTT
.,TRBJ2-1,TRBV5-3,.,CARSLAGSFGTYNEQFF,TGTGCCAGAAGCTTGGCGGGCAGCTTCGGGACCTACAATGAGCAGTTCTTC
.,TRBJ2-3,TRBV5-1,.,CASSLEPGLPLTDTQYF,TGCGCCAGCAGCTTGGAGCCCGGACTCCCACTCACAGATACGCAGTATTTT
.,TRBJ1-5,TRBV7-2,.,CASSLGAYSNQPQHF,TGTGCCAGCAGCTTGGGAGCATATAGCAATCAGCCCCAGCATTTT
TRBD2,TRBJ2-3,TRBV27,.,CASSLSISAGGTDTQYF,TGTGCCAGCAGTTTATCGATATCAGCGGGGGGTACAGATACGCAGTATTTT
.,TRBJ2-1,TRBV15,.,CATSKGESYNEQFF,TGTGCCACCAGCAAGGGGGAGTCCTACAATGAGCAGTTCTTC
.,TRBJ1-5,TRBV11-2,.,CASSLEGVPNQPQHF,TGTGCCAGCAGCTTAGAAGGGGTCCCCAATCAGCCCCAGCATTTT
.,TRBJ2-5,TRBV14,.,CASGLSPAETQYF,TGTGCCAGCGGCCTAAGTCCTGCGGAGACCCAGTACTTC
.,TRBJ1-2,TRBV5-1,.,CASSLDNSGGYTF,TGCGCCAGCAGCTTGGACAACAGCGGTGGGTACACCTTC
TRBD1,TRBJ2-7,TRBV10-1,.,CASRAGTGGPDEQYF,TGCGCCAGCAGGGCGGGAACAGGGGGGCCAGACGAGCAGTACTTC
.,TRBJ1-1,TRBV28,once,CASSLSVFRGLVNTEAFF,TGTGCCAGCAGTTTAAGCGTTTTCCGTGGCTTAGTGAACACTGAAGCTTTCTTT
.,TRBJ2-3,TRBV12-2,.,CASRHSYRPFADTQYF,TGTGCAAGTCGCCACTCTTACCGCCCTTTTGCAGATACGCAGTATTTT
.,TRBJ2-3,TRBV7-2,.,CASSLEHKRDTQYF,TGTGCCAGCAGCTTAGAACACAAGAGGGATACGCAGTATTTT